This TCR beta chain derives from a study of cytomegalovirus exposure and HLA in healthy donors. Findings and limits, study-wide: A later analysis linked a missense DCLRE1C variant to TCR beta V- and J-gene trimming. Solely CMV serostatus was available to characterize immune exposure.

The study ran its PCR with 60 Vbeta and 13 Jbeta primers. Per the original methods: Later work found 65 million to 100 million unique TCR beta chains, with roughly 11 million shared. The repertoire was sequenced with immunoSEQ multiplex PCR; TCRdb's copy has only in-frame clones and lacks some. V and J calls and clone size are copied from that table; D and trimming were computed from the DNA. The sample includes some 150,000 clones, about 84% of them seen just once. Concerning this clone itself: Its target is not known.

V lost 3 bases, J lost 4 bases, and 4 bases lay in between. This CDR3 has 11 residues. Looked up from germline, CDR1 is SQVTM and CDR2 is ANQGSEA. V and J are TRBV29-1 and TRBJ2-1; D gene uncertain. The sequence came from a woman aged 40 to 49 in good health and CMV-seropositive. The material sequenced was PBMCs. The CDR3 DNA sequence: TGCAGCGTTGACAGGTACAATGAGCAGTTCTTC. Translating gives CSVDRYNEQFF.